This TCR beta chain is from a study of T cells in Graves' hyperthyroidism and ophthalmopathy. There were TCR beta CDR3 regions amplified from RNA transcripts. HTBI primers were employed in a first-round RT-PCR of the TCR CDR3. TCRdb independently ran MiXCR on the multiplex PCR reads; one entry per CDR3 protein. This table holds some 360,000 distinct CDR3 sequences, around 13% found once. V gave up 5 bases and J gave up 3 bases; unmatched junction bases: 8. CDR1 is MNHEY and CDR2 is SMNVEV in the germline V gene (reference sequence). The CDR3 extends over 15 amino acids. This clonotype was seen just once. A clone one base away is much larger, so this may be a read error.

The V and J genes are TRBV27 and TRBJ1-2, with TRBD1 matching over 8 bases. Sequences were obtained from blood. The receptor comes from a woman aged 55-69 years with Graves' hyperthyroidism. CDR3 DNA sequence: TGTGCCAGCAGTCTTCAGGGGGCGGTTGACTATGGCTACACCTTC. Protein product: CASSLQGAVDYGYTF.